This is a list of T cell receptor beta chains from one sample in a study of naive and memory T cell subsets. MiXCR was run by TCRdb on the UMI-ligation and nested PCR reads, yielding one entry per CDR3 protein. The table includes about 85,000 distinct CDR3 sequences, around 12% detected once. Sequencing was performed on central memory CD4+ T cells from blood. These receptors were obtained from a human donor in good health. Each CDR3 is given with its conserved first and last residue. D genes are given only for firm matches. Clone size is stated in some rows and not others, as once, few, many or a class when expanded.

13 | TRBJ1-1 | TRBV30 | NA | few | CASLRPSGTEAFF | TGTGCCTCCCTTCGTCCGTCGGGCACTGAAGCTTTCTTT
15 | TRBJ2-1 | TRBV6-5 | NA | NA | CASRVRDLRGDEQFF | TGTGCCAGCAGGGTCCGGGACCTTAGGGGCGATGAGCAGTTCTTC
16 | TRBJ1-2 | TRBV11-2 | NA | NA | CASSSGSAGHSYGYTF | TGTGCCAGCAGCTCAGGGTCGGCGGGGCATTCCTATGGCTACACCTTC
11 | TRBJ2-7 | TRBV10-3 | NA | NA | CASRTTYEQYF | TGTGCCAGCCGTACCACCTACGAGCAGTACTTC
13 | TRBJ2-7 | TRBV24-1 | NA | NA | CATGRKDSFEQYF | TGTGCCACCGGACGCAAGGATTCTTTCGAGCAGTACTTC
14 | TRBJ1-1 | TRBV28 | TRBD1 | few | CASSPPDRGRRAFF | TGTGCCAGCAGTCCTCCGGACAGGGGGCGCAGAGCTTTCTTT
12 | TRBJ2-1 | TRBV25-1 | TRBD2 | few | CASSPAGSRQFF | TGTGCCAGCAGTCCAGCGGGGTCCCGCCAGTTCTTC
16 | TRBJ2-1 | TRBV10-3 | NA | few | CAISPNTGNSYNEQFF | TGTGCCATCAGCCCAAATACAGGCAACTCCTACAATGAGCAGTTCTTC
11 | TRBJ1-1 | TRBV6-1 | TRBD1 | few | CASMRDRAAFF | TGTGCCAGCATGAGGGACAGGGCGGCTTTCTTT
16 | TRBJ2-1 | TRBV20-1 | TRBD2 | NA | CSAREPSGRILNEQFF | TGCAGTGCTAGAGAACCTAGCGGGAGGATCCTCAATGAGCAGTTCTTC
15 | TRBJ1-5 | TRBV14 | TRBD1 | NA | CASSHDDRGHQPQHF | TGTGCCAGCAGCCATGATGACAGGGGGCATCAGCCCCAGCATTTT
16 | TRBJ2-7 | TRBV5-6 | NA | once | CASSVIGQHQSYEQYF | TGTGCCAGCAGCGTCATCGGACAGCATCAGTCCTACGAGCAGTACTTC
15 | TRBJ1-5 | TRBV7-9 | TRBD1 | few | CASSPTGGQDQPQHF | TGTGCCAGCAGCCCGACAGGGGGCCAGGATCAGCCCCAGCATTTT
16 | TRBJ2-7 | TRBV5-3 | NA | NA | CARRTEWGALSYEQYF | TGTGCCAGAAGAACCGAATGGGGGGCCCTCTCCTACGAGCAGTACTTC
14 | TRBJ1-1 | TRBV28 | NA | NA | CASSSRGLFTEAFF | TGTGCCAGCAGCTCCAGGGGCCTCTTCACTGAAGCTTTCTTT
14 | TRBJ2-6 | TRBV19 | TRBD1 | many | CASRDRAGANVLTF | TGTGCCAGTAGAGACAGGGCTGGGGCCAACGTCCTGACTTTC
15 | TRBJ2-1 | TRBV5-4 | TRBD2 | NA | CASSRTSGAVNEQFF | TGTGCCAGCAGCCGGACTAGCGGGGCCGTCAATGAGCAGTTCTTC
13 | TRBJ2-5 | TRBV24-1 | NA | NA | CATSDPSQETQYF | TGTGCCACCAGTGATCCGAGCCAAGAGACCCAGTACTTC